This TCR beta chain was retrieved from a study of post-analysis software for immune sequencing data. Study-wide findings and caveats: Controls had lower frequencies than patients of about 5 TRBV segments, which included TRBV5-6, TRBV5-1 and TRBV20-1.

With regard to this clonotype: Its specificity is not known.

TCR beta libraries were prepared from cDNA with unique molecular identifiers. Some 500,000 cDNA molecules were obtained per 1 to 10 million input T cells. Each CDR3 protein gets one entry after TCRdb re-called the PCR reads with MiXCR. The data show fewer than 850,000 distinct CDR3 sequences, just under 30% seen once. V was pared by 4 bases and J by 2 bases, with 16 bases between. The CDR3 runs to 15 residues. Per germline, CDR1 SGHRS and CDR2 YFSETQ. Sequenced: blood. The TCR sequence derives from a girl aged 5-17 years with multiple sclerosis. The V and J genes are TRBV5-1 and TRBJ2-7; D may match TRBD1 or TRBD2 (5 bases each). Written as DNA, the CDR3 is TGCGCCAGCAGCAACCGGGACGAAAAGCCCTACGAGCAGTACTTC. Its protein is CASSNRDEKPYEQYF.